The next 28 T cell receptor beta chains were all read from a single sample in a study of CD8 T cells in ankylosing spondylitis. TCRdb re-called the 5' RACE reads through MiXCR, storing one row per CDR3 protein. Among around 220,000 distinct CDR3 sequences, around 16% were seen once, and the ten largest hold 40% to 50%. Study observations and caveats: There was a TCR beta motif, made of 7 or 8 highly homologous variants, that appeared characteristic of ankylosing spondylitis blood.

Their target antigens are unknown. The sequenced sample was blood, either unsorted or a sorted T cell fraction (not recorded which). These TCRs come from a male donor with ankylosing spondylitis.

This clonotype was detected ten times or more. The genes are TRBV27 and TRBJ2-5; tentatively, D is TRBD1 or TRBD2 (5 bases each). Germline CDR1 MNHEY, CDR2 SMNVEV (reference sequence). V was cut by 0 bases and J by 5 bases, with 19 bases left in between. The CDR3 loop spans 17 amino acids. The CDR3 loop reads CASSLSIPPGRGETQYF. The DNA for the CDR3 is TGTGCCAGCAGTTTATCGATTCCCCCGGGACGTGGGGAGACCCAGTACTTC.

V is TRBV3-1 and J is TRBJ2-2; 12 nucleotides align to TRBD2. This CDR3 comprises 16 residues. Per germline, CDR1 LGHDT and CDR2 YNNKEL (reference sequence). V lost 1 base to trimming and J lost 4 bases; unmatched junction nucleotides: 1. The CDR3 sequence is CASSQASGGVTGELFF. The DNA for the CDR3 is TGTGCCAGCAGCCAAGCTAGCGGGGGGGTCACCGGGGAGCTGTTTTTT.

This sequence joins TRBV7-2 and TRBJ2-7, with D unresolved. Trimming took 3 bases from V and 3 from J, leaving 9 bases between them. Germline CDR1 is SGHTA and CDR2 is FQGNSA. CDR3 length equals 13 residues. The CDR3 here is CASSLEVSYEQYF. The CDR3 nucleotides are TGTGCCAGCAGCTTGGAAGTAAGCTACGAGCAGTACTTC.

The J gene is TRBJ1-1, the V gene TRBV11-2, with no clear D. V was clipped by 2 bases and J by 6 bases, with 4 bases between them. The germline gives CDR1 SGHAT, CDR2 FQNNGV. The CDR3 extends over 11 amino acids. The CDR3 here is CASSLIAEAFF. In nucleotides, the CDR3 is TGTGCCAGCAGCTTAATAGCTGAAGCTTTCTTT.

This clonotype was recorded a few times. J is TRBJ1-1 and V is TRBV20-1; D remains unclear. Germline V gene data show CDR1 as DFQATT and CDR2 as SNEGSKA (reference sequence). The V end lost 1 base, the J end lost 8 bases, and 17 bases lay between the germline ends. CDR3 size: 14 residues. The CDR3 nucleotides are TGCAGTGCTAGAGTGGGCCACATGACGATCGAAGCTTTCTTT. It codes for CSARVGHMTIEAFF.

In this sample, this clonotype turned up a few times. This chain uses TRBV7-9 with TRBJ1-1; 8 nucleotides align to TRBD1. The germline V gene encodes CDR1 SEHNR and CDR2 FQNEAQ (reference sequence). J gave up 10 bases and V 2 bases, and 6 bases lay outside the gene matches. CDR3 length equals 13 residues. As DNA, the CDR3 is TGTGCCAGCAGCTTACTTGTTGGGACAGGAGCTTTCTTT. Its protein product is CASSLLVGTGAFF.

The table lists this clonotype with a few counts. The chain recombines TRBV20-1 with TRBJ1-3; D is possibly TRBD1 (6 bases). This CDR3 is 15 amino acids long. Germline CDR1 and CDR2: DFQATT and SNEGSKA (reference sequence). Trimming pared 3 bases from V and 3 bases from J, leaving 15 bases between. In DNA form, the CDR3 reads TGCAGTGCTAGCGGGGGTACAGGGAATGGAAACACCATATATTTT. It yields the protein CSASGGTGNGNTIYF.

This clonotype was picked up a small number of times. V and J are TRBV20-1 and TRBJ2-1; 13 nucleotides align to TRBD2. The CDR3 extends over 16 amino acids. J gave up 4 bases and V 5 bases, and 8 bases lay outside the gene matches. CDR1 and CDR2 from the germline V gene are DFQATT and SNEGSKA (reference sequence). CDR3 sequence (DNA): TGCAGTGCTTATGACCCGGGACTAGCGGGGTACAATGAGCAGTTCTTC. Protein: CSAYDPGLAGYNEQFF.

This sequence joins TRBV6-2 or TRBV6-3 and TRBJ1-6; TRBD1 matches 8 bases. The CDR3 covers 15 residues. The germline V gene has CDR1 MNHEY and CDR2 SVGEGT. V shed 5 bases, J shed 7 bases, and the junction held 7 bases outside the gene matches. The CDR3 here is CASSQLRDRNSPLHF. In DNA, the CDR3 is TGTGCCAGCAGTCAACTCAGGGACAGGAATTCACCCCTCCACTTT.

Many counts were recorded for this clonotype. The rearrangement uses TRBV3-1 and TRBJ2-1, with 9 bases that match TRBD2. The length of the CDR3 is 15 residues. The V gene's germline CDR1 is LGHDT and CDR2 YNNKEL (reference sequence). The ends lost 0 bases at V and 8 bases at J; junction bases unmatched: 5. Here the CDR3 reads CASSQDLAGSDEQFF. As DNA, the CDR3 is TGTGCCAGCAGCCAAGATCTAGCGGGATCCGATGAGCAGTTCTTC.

The sample holds a few counts of this clonotype. The chain is built from TRBV5-6 and TRBJ2-5; 8 positions agree with TRBD1. Per the germline V gene, CDR1 is SGHDT and CDR2 is YYEEEE. This CDR3 comprises 16 residues. Losses at the gene ends were 4 bases for V and 5 bases for J; bases not matched to a gene: 13. CDR3 sequence (DNA): TGTGCCAGCAGCCCTACCCTTTCGACAGGGGTGGAGACCCAGTACTTC. Protein sequence: CASSPTLSTGVETQYF.

The chain couples TRBV20-1 to TRBJ2-7; unclear D gene. The CDR3 consists of 13 residues. CDR1 is DFQATT and CDR2 is SNEGSKA in the germline V gene (reference sequence). The V and J ends lost 1 base and 0 bases respectively, with 7 bases between them. The CDR3 loop reads CSARAYISYEQYF. DNA for the CDR3: TGCAGTGCTAGAGCGTATATCTCCTACGAGCAGTACTTC.

This clonotype was detected ten times or more. J is TRBJ1-2 and V is TRBV24-1; D gene ambiguous. The germline V and J ends were trimmed by 6 bases and 8 bases, with 15 bases remaining between them. CDR3 size: 13 residues. The germline V gene has CDR1 KGHDR and CDR2 SFDVKD. CDR3 nucleotide sequence: TGTGCCACCAGTCCGGGCTTGTCTGAGGGCTACACCTTC. Its translation: CATSPGLSEGYTF.

This clonotype was detected only a few times. The chain links TRBV7-9 to TRBJ1-6, with D hard to call. V was shortened by 6 bases and J by 5 bases, with 11 bases between the two germline ends. Per the germline V gene, CDR1 is SEHNR and CDR2 is FQNEAQ (reference sequence). This CDR3 region has 14 residues. The CDR3 spells CASRTGFHNSPLHF. CDR3 nucleotide sequence: TGTGCCAGCAGGACGGGCTTTCATAATTCACCCCTCCACTTT.

This clonotype was observed a few times. This chain uses TRBV10-3 with TRBJ1-4; the D gene is possibly TRBD1 (6 bases). Germline V CDR1 and CDR2: ENHRY, SYGVKD. The V and J ends lost 7 bases and 7 bases respectively, with 16 bases between them. The CDR3 runs 14 residues. This CDR3 is CAIKGDLEGEKLFF. DNA for the CDR3: TGTGCCATCAAGGGGGACCTCGAGGGTGAAAAACTGTTTTTT.

This sequence joins TRBV3-1 and TRBJ2-1, with unresolved D. Deletions cut 0 bases from V and 0 bases from J, with 15 bases between. The CDR3 sequence is 18 residues long. Germline CDR1 is LGHDT and CDR2 is YNNKEL (reference sequence). The CDR3 coding sequence is TGTGCCAGCAGCCAAGAAGAGAGGAGCAGGAGCTCCTACAATGAGCAGTTCTTC. Protein product: CASSQEERSRSSYNEQFF.

This clonotype occurred a few times. The chain carries TRBV12-3 or TRBV12-4 and TRBJ1-1, with D possibly TRBD1 on 5 matching bases. Trimming shortened V by 5 bases and J by 6 bases, and 16 bases separated the two germline ends. The CDR3 runs 14 residues. The CDR3 is CASSHRTPVAEAFF. For the CDR3, the DNA is TGTGCCAGCAGTCACAGGACCCCCGTAGCTGAAGCTTTCTTT.

The genes are TRBV7-8 and TRBJ1-5; D call uncertain. The CDR3 extends over 15 amino acids. V shed 0 bases and J shed 1 base, with 7 bases lying between them. The germline gives CDR1 SGHVS, CDR2 FQNEAQ. The CDR3 reads CASSLAHMSNQPQHF. In DNA form, the CDR3 reads TGTGCCAGCAGCTTAGCGCACATGAGCAATCAGCCCCAGCATTTT.

This clonotype was observed a handful of times. This chain's CDR3 is CSAREVGTSAYNEQFF. The CDR3 DNA sequence: TGCAGTGCTAGAGAGGTCGGGACTAGCGCGTACAATGAGCAGTTCTTC. The chain recombines TRBV20-1 with TRBJ2-1, with 10 bases that match TRBD2. The CDR3 is made up of 16 amino acids. In germline, CDR1 is DFQATT, CDR2 SNEGSKA (reference sequence). J gave up 4 bases and V 0 bases, and 6 bases lay outside the gene matches.

The chain combines TRBV2 with TRBJ1-1; no clear D gene. The germline gives CDR1 SNHLY, CDR2 FYNNEI. The CDR3 length is 15 residues. The germline V and J ends were trimmed by 1 base and 4 bases, with 13 bases remaining between them. As DNA, the CDR3 is TGTGCCAGCAGTGAAGGGGTAGCCCGCGCCACTGAAGCTTTCTTT. Translating it yields CASSEGVARATEAFF.

This clonotype appeared many times. The rearrangement uses TRBV12-3 or TRBV12-4 and TRBJ2-1; 9 bases align to TRBD2. V gave up 8 bases and J gave up 6 bases; unmatched junction bases: 8. The CDR3 is 14 amino acids. DNA of the CDR3: TGTGCCAGCCTTAGCGGGAGTCGGTCCAATGAGCAGTTCTTC. This encodes CASLSGSRSNEQFF.

This clonotype was seen at least ten times. The chain employs TRBV29-1 and TRBJ2-2; perhaps TRBD1 as D (6 bases). The ends were cut back, 5 bases at V and 5 bases at J, with 9 bases in the middle. CDR3 length: 12 amino acids. CDR1 is SQVTM, CDR2 ANQGSEA, per germline. In DNA form, the CDR3 reads TGCAGCGTTCACAGGGATACCGGGGAGCTGTTTTTT. This encodes CSVHRDTGELFF.

Only a few counts were recorded for this clonotype. This sequence joins TRBV4-2 and TRBJ2-7; D ambiguous. CDR3 length equals 14 residues. Trimming shortened V by 0 bases and J by 4 bases, and 10 bases separated the two germline ends. CDR1 is LGHNA and CDR2 is YNFKEQ in the germline V gene. Here the CDR3 reads CASSQDPPWYEQYF. The CDR3 nucleotides read TGTGCCAGCAGCCAAGATCCCCCGTGGTACGAGCAGTACTTC.

This clonotype has more than one count but fewer than ten. The V gene is TRBV2, the J gene TRBJ2-1; the D call may be TRBD1 or TRBD2 (7 bases each). Germline V lookup: CDR1 SNHLY, CDR2 FYNNEI. The CDR3 runs 15 residues. With 10 bases removed from V and 7 bases from J, the gap between germline ends came to 23 bases. CDR3 in DNA: TGTGCCACGGTCCCGGGGCACAGGGGAGGGAATGAGCAGTTCTTC. It yields the protein CATVPGHRGGNEQFF.

A single count supports this clonotype. This chain connects TRBV5-1 to TRBJ2-7; the D gene is possibly TRBD1 (5 bases). The germline CDR1 and CDR2 sequences are SGHRS and YFSETQ. The CDR3 spans 16 residues. Trimming took 3 bases from V and 0 from J, leaving 16 bases between them. CDR3 sequence (DNA): TGCGCCAGCAGCTGGCAGGCAGGGTCCAACTCCTACGAGCAGTACTTC. Translating it yields CASSWQAGSNSYEQYF.

At least ten counts were recorded for this clonotype. The chain has TRBV12-3 or TRBV12-4 and TRBJ1-2; tentatively, D is TRBD1 (5 bases). The CDR3 covers 13 residues. V gave up 4 bases and J gave up 8 bases, with 14 bases separating them. The CDR3 coding sequence is TGTGCCAGCAGTTCCCTGGGGGGTTTGGGCTACACCTTC. Translation: CASSSLGGLGYTF.

V usage is TRBV11-2 and J usage is TRBJ2-3; TRBD2 matches 11 bases. The CDR3 contains 19 residues. Unmatched junction bases numbered 11, after V lost 1 base and J lost 2 bases. The germline CDR1 and CDR2 sequences are SGHAT and FQNNGV. CDR3 sequence: CASSLVRQGLAAFTDTQYF. Here the CDR3 DNA reads TGTGCCAGCAGCTTAGTCCGGCAGGGACTAGCGGCCTTCACAGATACGCAGTATTTT.

This clonotype was counted between two and nine times. The gene calls are TRBV6-5 and TRBJ1-3, with D uncertain. CDR1 and CDR2 from the germline V gene are MNHEY and SVGAGI. This CDR3 contains 16 residues. V shed 1 base and J shed 1 base, with 11 bases lying between them. CDR3 DNA sequence: TGTGCCAGCAGTTACTACGGGAGGGAGTCTGGAAACACCATATATTTT. It is translated as CASSYYGRESGNTIYF.